This T cell receptor (beta chain) was observed in a study of blood T cell repertoires in COVID-19. Study background: Donors in the United States, Italy and Spain gave samples during acute or convalescent COVID-19.

V shed 3 bases and J shed 0 bases, with 6 bases lying between them. Germline loops: CDR1 LNHDA, CDR2 SQIVND (reference sequence). CDR3 length: 14 residues. Enrollees, about 18 to 90 years old, lived in approximately 25 US areas. All recovered Cohort 3 donors got two negative PCRs, got clearance, or saw symptom resolution. Method: immunoSEQ multiplex PCR; TCRdb's copy keeps in-frame clones and lacks some. The repertoire holds hundreds of thousands of clones, with 88% as singletons. The gene calls are TRBV19 and TRBJ1-5; no firm D call. Sequenced: PBMCs or T cells enriched from blood (not recorded which). The source of this sequence is a woman aged 30 to 39 who had recovered from COVID-19. DNA for the CDR3: TGTGCCAGTAGTATCCGGTTTAGCAATCAGCCCCAGCATTTT. As protein: CASSIRFSNQPQHF.